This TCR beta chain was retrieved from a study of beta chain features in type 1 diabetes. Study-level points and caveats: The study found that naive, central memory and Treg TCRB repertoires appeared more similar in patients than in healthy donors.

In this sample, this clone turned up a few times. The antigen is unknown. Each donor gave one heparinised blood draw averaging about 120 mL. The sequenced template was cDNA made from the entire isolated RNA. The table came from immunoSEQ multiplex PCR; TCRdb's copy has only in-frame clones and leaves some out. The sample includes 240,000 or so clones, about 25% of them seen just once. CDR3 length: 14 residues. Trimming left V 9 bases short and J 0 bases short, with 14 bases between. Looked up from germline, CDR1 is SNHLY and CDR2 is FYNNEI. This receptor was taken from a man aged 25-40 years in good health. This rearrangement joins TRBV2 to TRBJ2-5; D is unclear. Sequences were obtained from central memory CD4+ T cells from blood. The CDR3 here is CASVRSGNQETQYF. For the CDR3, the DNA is TGTGCCAGTGTCAGGTCAGGAAACCAAGAGACCCAGTACTTC.